This TCR beta chain emerged from a study of PD-1 blockade in classical Hodgkin lymphoma. Sequenced by immunoSEQ multiplex PCR; TCRdb stores in-frame clones only, minus some. The table records around 91,000 clones, roughly 79% of them present only once. The CDR3 loop spans 15 amino acids. In germline, CDR1 is MNHNS, CDR2 SASEGT. The V segment lost 7 bases and the J segment 3 bases; nucleotides outside the gene matches: 7. Comment on this clone: Its specificity is unknown.

There was relapse after autologous stem cell transplantation in every patient, and there was variation in brentuximab vedotin exposure. Complete response, partial response or progressive disease were the best responses. Study-wide points: Patients were excluded if nivolumab began under 1 year after ASCT (the autologous transplant). What drove the repertoire differences, possibly disease activity or prior therapy, has not been defined. Relapsed/refractory patients reportedly had the lowest baseline TCR diversity, below newly diagnosed patients, who were below healthy donors.

The source is a human donor with classical Hodgkin lymphoma. This specimen was peripheral blood mononuclear cells (PBMCs), taken before the second cycle of nivolumab. V is TRBV6-1 and J is TRBJ1-5, with 9 bases lining up with TRBD1. CDR3 protein: CASTRTGVFNQPQHF. The CDR3 nucleotides are TGTGCCAGCACTAGGACAGGGGTCTTCAATCAGCCCCAGCATTTT.